The 14 T cell receptor beta chains presented below share a single source sample, sequenced in a study of cytomegalovirus exposure and HLA in healthy donors. Primers: 60 Vbeta forward and 13 Jbeta reverse. Assay used: immunoSEQ multiplex PCR; TCRdb lists only in-frame clones, some missing. The sample yields 170,000 or so clones, roughly 80% seen once. Sequenced material: PBMCs. These receptors originate from a man younger than 45 in good health and CMV-seropositive.

V usage is TRBV5-6 and J usage is TRBJ2-7; 9 bases agree with TRBD2. CDR1 is SGHDT and CDR2 is YYEEEE in the germline V gene. The length of the CDR3 is 15 residues. V shed 2 bases, J shed 2 bases, and the junction held 5 bases outside the gene matches. DNA for the CDR3: TGTGCCAGCAGCTTACAGACTAGCGGAACCTACGAGCAGTACTTC. Translating it yields CASSLQTSGTYEQYF.

The chain combines TRBV21-1 with TRBJ1-6; the table assigns TRBD1, which was not confirmed against the DNA. TRBV21-1 is noted as a pseudogene. The CDR3 loop spans 17 amino acids. The CDR3 region is CASSILDRGGYNSPLHF. The CDR3 coding sequence is TGTGCCAGCAGCATCCTGGACAGGGGGGGATATAATTCACCCCTCCACTTT.

This clone was counted a single time. Other nucleotide sequences in the sample specify the same CDR3. The chain recombines TRBV30 with TRBJ1-1, with TRBD1 identical over 8 bases. CDR1 and CDR2 (germline): GTSNPN, SVGIG (reference sequence). This CDR3 comprises 13 residues. The ends lost 5 bases at V and 4 bases at J; junction bases unmatched: 6. Here the CDR3 DNA reads TGTGCCTGGGGACAGGGCGGGGGCACTGAAGCTTTCTTT. Its translation is CAWGQGGGTEAFF.

The chain employs TRBV14 and TRBJ2-4, with 9 bases aligning to TRBD2. Germline CDR1 and CDR2: SGHDN and FVKESK. This CDR3 is 18 amino acids long. With 8 bases clipped from V and 0 bases from J, the junction kept 14 bases outside the gene matches. Here the CDR3 reads CASESSSGVKRAKNIQYF. In nucleotides, the CDR3 is TGTGCCAGCGAGTCATCTAGCGGGGTCAAGAGAGCCAAAAACATTCAGTACTTC.

The chain uses TRBV30 and TRBJ2-3, with 7 bases that match TRBD1. This CDR3 is 15 amino acids long. The germline CDR1 and CDR2 sequences are GTSNPN and SVGIG (reference sequence). J gave up 6 bases and V 0 bases, and 9 bases lay outside the gene matches. The CDR3 DNA reads as TGTGCCTGGAGTGTTTCCAAAGGGGGCCCGGATACGCAGTATTTT. Protein sequence: CAWSVSKGGPDTQYF.

V usage is TRBV28 and J usage is TRBJ1-2, with 8 positions matching TRBD1. Trimming took 4 bases from V and 7 from J; bases not matched to a gene: 20. The CDR3 contains 18 residues. Looked up from germline, CDR1 is MDHEN and CDR2 is SYDVKM. CDR3 amino acids: CASSSGQGTGLPGGGYTF. The DNA for the CDR3 is TGTGCCAGCAGTTCCGGGCAGGGGACAGGACTCCCTGGGGGTGGCTACACCTTC.

The chain couples TRBV11-3 to TRBJ2-3, with 11 bases that match TRBD2. This CDR3 contains 18 residues. V dropped 5 bases and J dropped 2; count of bases not matched to a gene: 12. Per germline, CDR1 SGHNT and CDR2 YENEEA. CDR3 coding DNA: TGTGCCAGCAGCGCCCGACTAGCGGGGACCGGATACACAGATACGCAGTATTTT. Amino acids: CASSARLAGTGYTDTQYF.

Concerning this clone itself: At one end the junction does not follow the germline gene, possibly because of a read error. The J gene is TRBJ1-6, the V gene TRBV4-2, with D perhaps matching TRBD1 (5 bases). This CDR3 is built from 14 residues. CDR1 LGHNA and CDR2 YNFKEQ come from the germline V gene. This CDR3 reads CAGSQGQGGSPLHF. DNA for the CDR3: TGTGCCGGCAGCCAAGGGCAGGGCGGATCACCCCTCCACTTT.

This chain connects TRBV5-6 to TRBJ1-5; 8 positions match TRBD1. This CDR3 is 15 amino acids long. Germline values: CDR1 SGHDT, CDR2 YYEEEE. V lost 1 base to trimming and J lost 5 bases; unmatched junction nucleotides: 5. The CDR3 spells CASSLFGDRYQPQHF. In DNA, the CDR3 is TGTGCCAGCAGCTTGTTTGGGGACAGGTATCAGCCCCAGCATTTT.

The V gene is TRBV6-1, the J gene TRBJ2-7, with 8 positions matching TRBD2. The CDR3 runs to 15 residues. Germline CDR1 MNHNS, CDR2 SASEGT. V lost 3 bases to trimming and J lost 5 bases; unmatched junction nucleotides: 9. In nucleotides, the CDR3 is TGTGCCAGCAGTGACCGGCGCCGGACTAGCCACGAGCAGTACTTC. Translating it yields CASSDRRRTSHEQYF.

The chain uses TRBV11-2 and TRBJ2-7; 7 bases map to TRBD1. The length of the CDR3 is 15 residues. Germline V gene lookup returns CDR1 SGHAT and CDR2 FQNNGV. V trimming: 5 bases; J trimming: 3 bases; junction bases outside the gene matches: 10. The DNA of the CDR3 is TGTGCCAGCAGCATAACAGGGGACAGCCGCTACGAGCAGTACTTC. This sequence encodes CASSITGDSRYEQYF.

The rearrangement joins TRBV6-5 to TRBJ2-7; 10 nucleotides line up with TRBD2. The length of the CDR3 is 14 residues. The germline gives CDR1 MNHEY, CDR2 SVGAGI. Trimming at V came to 5 bases and at J to 0 bases, leaving 1 base not matched to a gene. DNA of the CDR3: TGTGCCAGCAGTCTAGCGGGGGACTCCTACGAGCAGTACTTC. This gives the protein CASSLAGDSYEQYF.

V gene TRBV4-3 combines with J gene TRBJ2-5, with D maybe TRBD1 (6 bases). Judging by the DNA end, TRBJ2-7 fits better; the J call may be wrong. CDR3 size: 17 residues. Germline CDR1 reads LGHNA; CDR2 reads YSLEER. The CDR3 protein is CASSQDFTGNADYEQYF. In DNA form, the CDR3 reads TGCGCCAGCAGCCAAGATTTCACAGGGAACGCCGATTACGAGCAGTACTTC.

CDR3: CASSPQQGARYEQYF. The DNA for the CDR3 is TGTGCCAGCAGTCCCCAACAGGGGGCGAGATACGAGCAGTACTTC. The chain has TRBV6-5 and TRBJ2-7, with 9 bases identical to TRBD1. In germline, CDR1 is MNHEY, CDR2 SVGAGI. Trimming removed 5 bases from V and 4 bases from J; junction bases left unmatched: 9. CDR3 length: 15 residues.